The rows below give T cell receptor beta chains drawn from one sample of a study of naive and memory T cell subsets. TCRdb reanalysed the UMI-ligation and nested PCR reads using MiXCR and keeps one entry per CDR3 protein. The sample carries approximately 20,000 distinct CDR3 sequences, 7% to 9% recorded once. Sequenced sample: central memory CD8+ T cells from blood. These receptor sequences come from a human donor in good health. Each CDR3 is given with its conserved first and last residue. D genes are given only for firm matches. Not all rows give a size; the values are once, few, many and, for expanded clones, a class.

cdr3_aa cdr3_nt j_call d_call clone_size v_call
CATQQGYRNTIYF TGTGCCACCCAACAGGGGTATAGAAACACCATATATTTT TRBJ1-3 TRBD1 few TRBV28
CASRDNEQFF TGTGCCAGCCGAGACAATGAGCAGTTCTTC TRBJ2-1 NA many TRBV6-6
CASSLSSTDTQYF TGTGCCAGCAGCCTCTCGAGCACAGATACGCAGTATTTT TRBJ2-3 NA few TRBV13
CASSLAGYSNQPQHF TGTGCCAGCAGTTTAGCGGGATATAGCAATCAGCCCCAGCATTTT TRBJ1-5 NA NA TRBV27
CASSGEEGYEQYF TGTGCCAGCAGCGGGGAAGAGGGGTACGAGCAGTACTTC TRBJ2-7 NA many TRBV7-9
CASTLAQGSSYEQYF TGCGCCAGCACCCTGGCCCAGGGGAGCTCCTACGAGCAGTACTTC TRBJ2-7 NA many TRBV5-1
CASSNRGDTQYF TGTGCCAGCAGCAATAGGGGAGATACGCAGTATTTT TRBJ2-3 NA few TRBV27
CATSGPGEDEQFF TGTGCCACCAGTGGTCCGGGGGAGGATGAGCAGTTCTTC TRBJ2-1 NA many TRBV24-1
CSARDLATGGGNQPQHF TGCAGTGCTAGAGATCTGGCCACAGGGGGCGGCAATCAGCCCCAGCATTTT TRBJ1-5 TRBD1 NA TRBV20-1
CASRINRGSPGNTGELFF TGTGCCAGCAGGATAAACAGGGGGTCCCCCGGGAACACCGGGGAGCTGTTTTTT TRBJ2-2 TRBD1 many TRBV5-6
CASSLVQGGTEAFF TGTGCCAGCAGCTTGGTCCAGGGCGGCACTGAAGCTTTCTTT TRBJ1-1 NA NA TRBV5-4
CASSYRQGRGETQYF TGTGCCAGCAGCTATCGACAGGGACGGGGGGAGACCCAGTACTTC TRBJ2-5 NA many TRBV7-7
CASSQDPGQGQPQHF TGTGCCAGCAGCCAAGACCCGGGACAGGGTCAGCCCCAGCATTTT TRBJ1-5 TRBD1 NA TRBV3-1
CASIGGTGKGMNTDTQYF TGTGCCAGCATTGGTGGGACGGGAAAGGGGATGAACACAGATACGCAGTATTTT TRBJ2-3 NA many TRBV27
CSGGETYEQYF TGCAGCGGAGGGGAGACCTACGAGCAGTACTTC TRBJ2-7 NA many TRBV29-1
CASSLGIIRAYEQYF TGCGCCAGCAGCTTGGGGATCATTCGAGCCTACGAGCAGTACTTC TRBJ2-7 NA many TRBV5-1
CASSLPGGTEAFF TGTGCCAGCAGTCTACCCGGGGGCACTGAAGCTTTCTTT TRBJ1-1 NA many TRBV28
CASTERGWDTQYF TGTGCCAGCACCGAAAGGGGCTGGGATACGCAGTATTTT TRBJ2-3 NA NA TRBV11-2
CASSAEGLAGSDTQYF TGTGCCAGCAGTGCAGAGGGACTAGCGGGCTCAGATACGCAGTATTTT TRBJ2-3 TRBD2 many TRBV6-4
CASSYRDQETQYF TGTGCCAGCAGTTACCGGGACCAAGAGACCCAGTACTTC TRBJ2-5 NA NA TRBV6-2/TRBV6-3
CASSLSGLAVSLTDHEQYF TGTGCCAGCAGTTTATCGGGACTAGCGGTAAGCCTTACTGACCACGAGCAGTACTTC TRBJ2-7 TRBD2 many TRBV28
CATSTQGNEQFF TGTGCCACCAGCACGCAGGGGAATGAGCAGTTCTTC TRBJ2-1 NA few TRBV15
CATSRDQTGAETQYF TGTGCCACCAGCAGAGATCAGACAGGGGCAGAGACCCAGTACTTC TRBJ2-5 TRBD1 many TRBV15
CASSPGTLYGYTF TGTGCCAGCAGCCCGGGGACTCTCTATGGCTACACCTTC TRBJ1-2 NA few TRBV11-2
CSARSYVESDTQYF TGCAGTGCTAGATCCTACGTGGAGTCAGATACGCAGTATTTT TRBJ2-3 NA medium-sized TRBV20-1
CAISDGGAYEQYF TGTGCCATCAGTGACGGCGGCGCCTACGAGCAGTACTTC TRBJ2-7 NA medium-sized TRBV10-3
CASSLLGTGVDNEQFF TGTGCCAGCAGCTTACTGGGGACAGGGGTTGACAATGAGCAGTTCTTC TRBJ2-1 TRBD1 many TRBV7-9
CASGGTSFIDTQYF TGTGCCAGCGGGGGCACTAGCTTCATAGATACGCAGTATTTT TRBJ2-3 NA many TRBV3-1
CAWSVWREGFYNEQFF TGTGCCTGGAGTGTTTGGCGGGAGGGTTTCTACAATGAGCAGTTCTTC TRBJ2-1 TRBD2 many TRBV30
CSVGTGSSYEQYF TGCAGCGTAGGGACAGGGAGCTCCTACGAGCAGTACTTC TRBJ2-7 TRBD1 few TRBV29-1
CASSPRDRRETQYF TGTGCCAGCAGCCCCCGGGACCGGAGGGAGACCCAGTACTTC TRBJ2-5 NA NA TRBV9